The rows below give T cell receptor beta chains drawn from one sample of a study of cytomegalovirus exposure and HLA in healthy donors. The protocol was immunoSEQ multiplex PCR, while the TCRdb copy is restricted to in-frame clones and leaves out a portion. The data show about 160,000 clones, around 80% seen once. Sequencing was performed on PBMCs. These receptor sequences come from a woman in her fifties or sixties in good health and CMV-seropositive. Both conserved end residues are part of each CDR3. The D gene is left open where the match is weak.

D	V	CDR3
TRBD2	TRBV29-1	CSVEGGLAETYNEQFF
TRBD1	TRBV2	CASSRGQLSGANGLTF
TRBD2	TRBV11-2	CASSPGRGGTGELFF
TRBD1	TRBV29-1	CSVDRQGAAAFF
.	TRBV29-1	CSVDDRAGPEAFF
TRBD2	TRBV10-2	CASSDVPGLAVLWNNEQFF
.	TRBV5-4	CASSLFFKARESPDTQYF
TRBD1	TRBV18	CASSPTGTGSGYGYTF
.	TRBV5-1	CASSSGETQYF
.	TRBV7-9	CASSLVSRGVNTEAFF
.	TRBV9	CASSVAPDPNYGYTF
.	TRBV19	CASSRDKGEQYF
TRBD2	TRBV30	CAWKGSGVETQYF
TRBD2	TRBV29-1	CSVEDRTSGRIMEADTQYF
TRBD2	TRBV7-2	CASSSYASGTEQYF
TRBD1	TRBV4-1	CASSWGQGEGYEQYF
.	TRBV30	CAWREYSGANGLTF
TRBD1	TRBV12-5	CASGLSNRGTEAFF
.	TRBV7-9	CATGAGNTIYF
.	TRBV19	CASSIDSQANTEAFF
.	TRBV5-1	CASSLIGSQEKLFF
.	TRBV19	CASSMPGGASGNTIYF
TRBD1	TRBV15	CATSRYRGTGGILAKNIQYF
TRBD2	TRBV7-3	CASSPPTAGGSYNEQFF
TRBD1	TRBV27	CASSLSSGGEQYF
.	TRBV28	CASSSPTGNQNYGYTF
.	TRBV28	CASSSPTVSYEQYF
TRBD2	TRBV7-2	CASSLSGGQETQYF
.	TRBV28	CASRVGGPLAGELFF
TRBD1	TRBV30	CAWSRQGSEQYF
TRBD2	TRBV6-4	CASSLSPDGREQFF